Below, 21 T cell receptor beta chains from the same sample are listed, as sequenced in a study of CD8 T cells in Susac syndrome. RNA, at about 0.45 to 1 ug, was reverse transcribed with random hexamers. A single record per CDR3 protein comes from TCRdb applying MiXCR to the immunoSEQ multiplex PCR reads. The table lists just over 150,000 distinct CDR3 sequences, about 94% of them singletons, with 0.2% to 0.25% in the top ten. The sequenced sample was CD8+ T cells from PBMCs. All receptors come from a human donor with multiple sclerosis.

The chain links TRBV6-2 or TRBV6-3 to TRBJ1-1, with D maybe TRBD1 (6 bases). Germline loops: CDR1 MNHEY, CDR2 SVGEGT. The CDR3 length is 12 residues. Trimming removed 8 bases from V and 7 bases from J, with 14 bases in between. Here the CDR3 DNA reads TGTGCCAGCCTGGGGACATCAATTGAAGCTTTCTTT. The encoded protein is CASLGTSIEAFF.

V is TRBV28 and J is TRBJ2-1; D is unresolved. V was pared by 4 bases and J by 4 bases, with 11 bases between. Germline lookup yields CDR1 MDHEN and CDR2 SYDVKM. The CDR3 totals 14 residues. The CDR3 DNA reads as TGTGCCAGCAGTTCATCGGACGGATACAATGAGCAGTTCTTC. Residues: CASSSSDGYNEQFF.

V and J are TRBV2 and TRBJ1-3; D remains unclear. The CDR3 loop spans 12 amino acids. Germline CDR1 is SNHLY and CDR2 is FYNNEI. V lost 8 bases to trimming and J lost 0 bases, with 5 bases between them. The CDR3 spells CASPSSGNTIYF. The CDR3 DNA sequence: TGTGCCAGCCCTTCCTCTGGAAACACCATATATTTT.

V gene TRBV6-5 combines with J gene TRBJ2-5; the match to TRBD1 covers 11 bases. Unmatched junction bases numbered 13, after V lost 2 bases and J lost 5 bases. The CDR3 consists of 18 residues. Germline-derived CDR1 and CDR2 are MNHEY and SVGAGI. The DNA of the CDR3 is TGTGCCAGCAGTTACAGCGCTGCCGGGACAGGGGGTCGGGAGACCCAGTACTTC. Translating it yields CASSYSAAGTGGRETQYF.

V usage is TRBV9 and J usage is TRBJ2-1, with D maybe TRBD1 (6 bases). CDR1 and CDR2 from the germline V gene are SGDLS and YYNGEE. V lost 0 bases to trimming and J lost 6 bases, with 7 bases between them. The CDR3 sequence is 13 residues long. The CDR3 DNA is TGTGCCAGCAGCGTAGGCAGGGGCAATGAGCAGTTCTTC. Residues: CASSVGRGNEQFF.

The V and J genes are TRBV28 and TRBJ2-1; TRBD2 matches 13 bases. The trim removed 5 bases at V and 1 base at J, leaving 2 bases unmatched. CDR3 length: 16 amino acids. From germline, CDR1 is MDHEN and CDR2 SYDVKM. The CDR3 coding sequence is TGTGCCAGCAGTCGACTAGCGGGGGGATCCTACAATGAGCAGTTCTTC. This encodes CASSRLAGGSYNEQFF. Together with reference TRBV28 and TRBJ2-1, the CDR3 gives the full variable domain: DVKVTQSSRYLVKRTGEKVFLECVQDMDHENMFWYRQDPGLGLRLIYFSYDVKMKEKGDIPEGYSVSREKKERFSLILESASTNQTSMYLCASSRLAGGSYNEQFFGPGTRLTVL.

This clonotype appeared a single time. The CDR3 region is CATSRDPRVGTYEQYF. The CDR3 nucleotides read TGTGCCACCAGCAGAGATCCTAGAGTCGGTACCTACGAGCAGTACTTC. The rearrangement links TRBV15 to TRBJ2-7; no reliable D call. The CDR3 is 16 residues long. Germline CDR1 and CDR2: LNHNV and YYDKDF (reference sequence). Trimming removed 0 bases at V and 2 bases at J, with 14 bases between.

In its sample, this clonotype was seen once. This chain links TRBV20-1 with TRBJ2-7, with a possible D match to TRBD2 (7 bases). This CDR3 spans 14 amino acids. V was cut by 4 bases and J by 3 bases, with 16 bases left in between. Looked up from germline, CDR1 is DFQATT and CDR2 is SNEGSKA (reference sequence). Written as DNA, the CDR3 is TGCAGTGCTACCCTACGGGGGGCTAGCTACGAGCAGTACTTC. As protein: CSATLRGASYEQYF.

The V gene is TRBV20-1, the J gene TRBJ2-4, with 8 bases lining up with TRBD1. There are 16 residues in the CDR3. Germline V gene sequence: CDR1 DFQATT, CDR2 SNEGSKA (reference sequence). V trimming: 5 bases; J trimming: 4 bases; junction bases outside the gene matches: 13. DNA of the CDR3: TGCAGTGCTGAATACTCGGGCCAGGGGGCTAAAAACATTCAGTACTTC. Translated, it gives CSAEYSGQGAKNIQYF.

This sequence joins TRBV24-1 and TRBJ2-3; D remains unclear. This CDR3 is built from 15 residues. V was cut by 0 bases and J by 3 bases, with 9 bases left in between. Germline V gives CDR1 KGHDR, CDR2 SFDVKD. The CDR3 DNA reads as TGTGCCACCAGTGATTTGGGCGGAATAACAGATACGCAGTATTTT. Protein sequence: CATSDLGGITDTQYF.

The chain uses TRBV27 and TRBJ1-5; no clear D gene. This CDR3 has 13 residues. Germline V gene sequence: CDR1 MNHEY, CDR2 SMNVEV (reference sequence). V was trimmed by 0 bases and J by 5 bases, leaving 5 bases between them. CDR3 region: CASSLSLDQPQHF. The CDR3 DNA sequence: TGTGCCAGCAGTTTATCGCTCGATCAGCCCCAGCATTTT.

The chain is built from TRBV7-9 and TRBJ2-7; D is undetermined. V was shortened by 5 bases and J by 3 bases, with 8 bases between the two germline ends. This CDR3 region has 12 residues. CDR1 is SEHNR and CDR2 is FQNEAQ in the germline V gene (reference sequence). The DNA for the CDR3 is TGTGCCAGCAGCCCGGACCTCTACGAGCAGTACTTC. It yields the protein CASSPDLYEQYF.

V usage is TRBV7-9 and J usage is TRBJ2-1; D may correspond to TRBD1 or TRBD2 (5 bases each). CDR1 and CDR2 (germline): SEHNR, FQNEAQ (reference sequence). This CDR3 is 13 amino acids long. V was clipped by 1 base and J by 10 bases, with 11 bases between them. The CDR3 protein is CASSLVGRDEQFF. In DNA, the CDR3 is TGTGCCAGCAGCTTAGTCGGCAGGGACGAGCAGTTCTTC.

This chain links TRBV7-6 with TRBJ2-2, with 7 bases that match TRBD1. Germline assignment: CDR1 SGHVS and CDR2 FNYEAQ. The CDR3 spans 18 residues. V trimming: 4 bases; J trimming: 1 base; junction bases outside the gene matches: 12. CDR3 in DNA: TGTGCCAGCAGCTCATACACCCAACAGGGGCGGAACACCGGGGAGCTGTTTTTT. Encoded protein: CASSSYTQQGRNTGELFF.

The chain recombines TRBV20-1 with TRBJ2-1; D remains ambiguous. Germline CDR1 and CDR2: DFQATT and SNEGSKA (reference sequence). Trimming took off 6 bases at V and 4 bases at J, with 13 bases between the two ends. The CDR3 length is 13 residues. The CDR3 loop is CSAPQRMYNEQFF. For the CDR3, the DNA is TGCAGTGCGCCACAGAGGATGTACAATGAGCAGTTCTTC.

The V call is TRBV20-1, the J call TRBJ2-1; 9 bases map to TRBD2. Germline CDR1 is DFQATT and CDR2 is SNEGSKA (reference sequence). V trimming: 1 base; J trimming: 6 bases; junction bases outside the gene matches: 4. The CDR3 spans 14 residues. The CDR3 sequence is CSARVGTSSNEQFF. CDR3 sequence (DNA): TGCAGTGCTAGAGTAGGGACTAGCAGCAATGAGCAGTTCTTC.

The J gene is TRBJ2-1, the V gene TRBV10-1; 10 bases align to TRBD2. Unmatched junction bases numbered 2, after V lost 2 bases and J lost 4 bases. The CDR3 consists of 15 residues. Germline V gene sequence: CDR1 WNHNN, CDR2 SYGVQD (reference sequence). CDR3 residues: CASSEASGGYNEQFF. As DNA, the CDR3 is TGCGCCAGCAGTGAGGCTAGCGGGGGTTACAATGAGCAGTTCTTC.

V gene TRBV28 combines with J gene TRBJ2-7; D is unclear. Trimming shortened V by 2 bases and J by 3 bases, and 11 bases separated the two germline ends. Germline V gives CDR1 MDHEN, CDR2 SYDVKM. The CDR3 contains 14 residues. CDR3 residues: CASSLVSRIYEQYF. CDR3 in DNA: TGTGCCAGCAGTTTAGTTTCCAGGATCTACGAGCAGTACTTC.

This clonotype came up once. This chain joins TRBV4-2 and TRBJ1-1, with D possibly being TRBD1 (5 bases). CDR1 and CDR2 (germline): LGHNA, YNFKEQ. With 0 bases removed from V and 0 bases from J, the gap between germline ends came to 8 bases. This CDR3 is built from 15 residues. The CDR3 region has the DNA TGTGCCAGCAGCCAAGATCGGGGGGTGAACACTGAAGCTTTCTTT. It encodes CASSQDRGVNTEAFF.

This sequence joins TRBV7-7 and TRBJ2-1; maybe TRBD1 (6 bases). With 5 bases removed from V and 0 bases from J, the gap between germline ends came to 11 bases. The CDR3 covers 15 residues. Germline values: CDR1 SSHAT, CDR2 FNYEAQ (reference sequence). The CDR3 region has the DNA TGTGCCAGCAGCCCTACAGGGAACTCCTACAATGAGCAGTTCTTC. Translating it yields CASSPTGNSYNEQFF.

This chain joins TRBV5-6 and TRBJ2-1; D not certain. Germline V lookup: CDR1 SGHDT, CDR2 YYEEEE. V was pared by 6 bases and J by 0 bases, with 10 bases between. The CDR3 totals 14 residues. The CDR3 DNA follows: TGTGCCAGCACCATGCGGAGCTCCTACAATGAGCAGTTCTTC. Translated: CASTMRSSYNEQFF. Filled out from reference TRBV5-6 and TRBJ2-1, the complete variable domain reads DAGVTQSPTHLIKTRGQQVTLRCSPKSGHDTVSWYQQALGQGPQFIFQYYEEEERQRGNFPDRFSGHQFPNYSSELNVNALLLGDSALYLCASTMRSSYNEQFFGPGTRLTVL.